The T cell receptor (beta chain) under discussion was sequenced for a study of identifying expanded T cells in peripheral blood. Study results and caveats: Variance in clone template counts between two-week samples significantly increased with total template count across all healthy donors. Over approximately two and four weeks, about 15 and 18 clones changed, versus around 1.3 between replicates.

Sequencing used immunoSEQ multiplex PCR; TCRdb keeps in-frame clones, though not all of them. The sample holds more than 95,000 clones, roughly 84% seen once. As concerns this clone: What it recognizes is unknown.

During the collection period, no donor immune events like infections were recorded. The germline V gene has CDR1 SGHTS and CDR2 YDEGEE. Trimming took off 2 bases at V and 4 bases at J, with 11 bases between the two ends. CDR3 length: 14 residues. Sequencing input: blood. This TCR derives from a person aged 18-70 years in good health. J is TRBJ2-3 and V is TRBV5-8; D not certain. The CDR3 nucleotides read TGTGCCAGCAGCTTTGCGTCGTGGGCAGATACGCAGTATTTT. It specifies CASSFASWADTQYF.